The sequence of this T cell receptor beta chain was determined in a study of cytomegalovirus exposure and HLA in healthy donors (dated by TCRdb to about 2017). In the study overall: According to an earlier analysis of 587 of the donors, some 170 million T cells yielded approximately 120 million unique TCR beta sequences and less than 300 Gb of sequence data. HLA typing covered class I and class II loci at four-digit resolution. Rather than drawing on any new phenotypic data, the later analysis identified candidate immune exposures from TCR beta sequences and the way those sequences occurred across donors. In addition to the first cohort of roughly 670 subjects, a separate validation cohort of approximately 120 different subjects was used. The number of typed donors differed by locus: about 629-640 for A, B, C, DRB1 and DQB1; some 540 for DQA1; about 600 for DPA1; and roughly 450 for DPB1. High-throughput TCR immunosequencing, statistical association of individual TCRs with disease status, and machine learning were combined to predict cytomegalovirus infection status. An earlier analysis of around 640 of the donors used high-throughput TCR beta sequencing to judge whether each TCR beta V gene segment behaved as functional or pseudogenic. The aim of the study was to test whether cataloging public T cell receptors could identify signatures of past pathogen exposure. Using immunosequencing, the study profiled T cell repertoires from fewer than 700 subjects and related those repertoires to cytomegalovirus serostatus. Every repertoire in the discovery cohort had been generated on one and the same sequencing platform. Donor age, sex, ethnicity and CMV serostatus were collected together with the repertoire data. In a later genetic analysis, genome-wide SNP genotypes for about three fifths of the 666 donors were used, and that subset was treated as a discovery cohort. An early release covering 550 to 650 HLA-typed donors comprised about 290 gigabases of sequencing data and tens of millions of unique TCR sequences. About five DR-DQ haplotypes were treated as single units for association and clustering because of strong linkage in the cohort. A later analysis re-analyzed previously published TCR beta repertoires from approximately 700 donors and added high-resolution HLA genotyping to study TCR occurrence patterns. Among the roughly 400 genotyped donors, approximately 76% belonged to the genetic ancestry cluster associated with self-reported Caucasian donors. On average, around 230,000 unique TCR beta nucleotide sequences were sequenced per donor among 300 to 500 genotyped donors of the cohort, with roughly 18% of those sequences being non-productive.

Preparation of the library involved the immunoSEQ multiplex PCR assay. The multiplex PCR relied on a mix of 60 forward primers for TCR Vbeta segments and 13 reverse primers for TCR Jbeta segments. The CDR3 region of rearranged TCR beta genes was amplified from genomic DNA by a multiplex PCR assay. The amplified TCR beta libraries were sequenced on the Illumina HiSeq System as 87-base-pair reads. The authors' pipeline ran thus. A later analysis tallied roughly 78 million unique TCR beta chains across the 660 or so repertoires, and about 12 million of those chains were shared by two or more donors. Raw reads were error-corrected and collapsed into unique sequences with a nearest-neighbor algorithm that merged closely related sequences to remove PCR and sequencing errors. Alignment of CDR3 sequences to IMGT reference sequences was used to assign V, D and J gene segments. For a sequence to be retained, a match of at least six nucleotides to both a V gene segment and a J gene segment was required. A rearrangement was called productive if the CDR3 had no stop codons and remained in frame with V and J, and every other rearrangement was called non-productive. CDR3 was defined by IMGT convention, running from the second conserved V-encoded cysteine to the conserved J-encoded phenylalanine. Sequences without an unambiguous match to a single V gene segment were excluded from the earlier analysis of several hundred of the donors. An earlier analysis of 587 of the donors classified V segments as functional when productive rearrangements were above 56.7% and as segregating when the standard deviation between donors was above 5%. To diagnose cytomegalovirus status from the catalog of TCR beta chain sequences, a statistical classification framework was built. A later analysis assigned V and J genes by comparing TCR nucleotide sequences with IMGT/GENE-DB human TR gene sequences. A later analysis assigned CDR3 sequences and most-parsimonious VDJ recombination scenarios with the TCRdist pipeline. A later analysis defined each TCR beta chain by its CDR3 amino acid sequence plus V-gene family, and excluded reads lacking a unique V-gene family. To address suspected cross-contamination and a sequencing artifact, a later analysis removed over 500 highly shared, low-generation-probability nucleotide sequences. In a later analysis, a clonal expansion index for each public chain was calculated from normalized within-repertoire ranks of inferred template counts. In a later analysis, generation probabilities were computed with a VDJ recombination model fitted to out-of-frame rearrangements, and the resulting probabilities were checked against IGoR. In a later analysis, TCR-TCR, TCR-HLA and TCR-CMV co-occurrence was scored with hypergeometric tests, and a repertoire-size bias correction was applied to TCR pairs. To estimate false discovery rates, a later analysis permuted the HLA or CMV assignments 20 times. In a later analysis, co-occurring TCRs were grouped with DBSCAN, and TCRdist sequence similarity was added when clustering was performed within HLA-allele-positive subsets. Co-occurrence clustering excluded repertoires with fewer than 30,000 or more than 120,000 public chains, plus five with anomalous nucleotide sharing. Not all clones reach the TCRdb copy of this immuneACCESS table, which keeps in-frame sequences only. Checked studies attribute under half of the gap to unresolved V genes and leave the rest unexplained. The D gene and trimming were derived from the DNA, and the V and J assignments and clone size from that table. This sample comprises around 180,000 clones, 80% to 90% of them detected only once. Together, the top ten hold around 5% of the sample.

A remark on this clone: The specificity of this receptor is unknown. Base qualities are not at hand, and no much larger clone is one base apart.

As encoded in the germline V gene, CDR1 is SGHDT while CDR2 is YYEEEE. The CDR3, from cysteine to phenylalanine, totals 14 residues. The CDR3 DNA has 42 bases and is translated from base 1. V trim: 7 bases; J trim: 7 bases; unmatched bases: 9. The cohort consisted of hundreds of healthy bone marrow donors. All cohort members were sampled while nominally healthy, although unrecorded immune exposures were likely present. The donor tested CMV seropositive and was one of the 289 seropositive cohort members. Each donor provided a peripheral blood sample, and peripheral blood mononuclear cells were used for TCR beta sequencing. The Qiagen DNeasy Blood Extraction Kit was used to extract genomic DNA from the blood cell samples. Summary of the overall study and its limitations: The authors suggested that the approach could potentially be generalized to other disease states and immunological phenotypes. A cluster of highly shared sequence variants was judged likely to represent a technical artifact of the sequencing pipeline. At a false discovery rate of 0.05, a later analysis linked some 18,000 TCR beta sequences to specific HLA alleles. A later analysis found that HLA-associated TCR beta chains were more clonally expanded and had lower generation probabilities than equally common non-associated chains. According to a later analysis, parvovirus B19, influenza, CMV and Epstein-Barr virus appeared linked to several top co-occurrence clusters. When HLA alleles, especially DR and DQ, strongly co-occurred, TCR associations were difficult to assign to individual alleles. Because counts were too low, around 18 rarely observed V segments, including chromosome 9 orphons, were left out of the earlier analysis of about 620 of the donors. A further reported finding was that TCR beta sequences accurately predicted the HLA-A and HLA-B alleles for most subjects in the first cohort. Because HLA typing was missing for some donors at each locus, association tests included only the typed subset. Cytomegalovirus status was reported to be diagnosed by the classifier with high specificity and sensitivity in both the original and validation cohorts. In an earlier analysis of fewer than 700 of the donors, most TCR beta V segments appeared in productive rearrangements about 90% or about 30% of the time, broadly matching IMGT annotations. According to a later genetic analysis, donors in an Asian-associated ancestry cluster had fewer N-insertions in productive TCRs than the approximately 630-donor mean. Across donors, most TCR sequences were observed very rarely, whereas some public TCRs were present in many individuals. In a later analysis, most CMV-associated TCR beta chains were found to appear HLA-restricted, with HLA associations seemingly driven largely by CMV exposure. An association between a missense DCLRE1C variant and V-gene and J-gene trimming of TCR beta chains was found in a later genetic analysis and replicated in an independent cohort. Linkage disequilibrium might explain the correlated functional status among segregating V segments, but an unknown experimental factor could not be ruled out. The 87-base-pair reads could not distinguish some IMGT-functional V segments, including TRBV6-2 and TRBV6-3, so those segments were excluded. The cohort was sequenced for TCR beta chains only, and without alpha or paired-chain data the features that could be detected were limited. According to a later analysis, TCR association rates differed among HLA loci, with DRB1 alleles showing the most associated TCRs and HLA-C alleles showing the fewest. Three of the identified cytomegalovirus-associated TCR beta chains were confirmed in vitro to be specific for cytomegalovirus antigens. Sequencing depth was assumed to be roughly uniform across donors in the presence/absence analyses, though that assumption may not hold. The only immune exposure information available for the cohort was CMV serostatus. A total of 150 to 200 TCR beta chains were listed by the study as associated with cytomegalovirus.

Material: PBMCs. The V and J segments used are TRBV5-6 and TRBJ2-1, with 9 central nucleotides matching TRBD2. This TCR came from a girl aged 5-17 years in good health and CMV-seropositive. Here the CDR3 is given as CASVLLAGRNEQFF. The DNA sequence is TGTGCCAGCGTTCTCCTAGCGGGGAGGAATGAGCAGTTCTTC.